This T cell receptor (beta chain) was sequenced during a study of T cells in Graves' hyperthyroidism and ophthalmopathy. Points from the study as a whole: Progression to ophthalmopathy was predicted a median of about 6.6 months early.

This clonotype turned up a few times. Its specificity is not known. TCR beta CDR3 sequences were amplified from RNA transcripts. First-round RT-PCR targeting the TCR CDR3 was performed with the HTBI primer set. From the multiplex PCR reads, TCRdb called clonotypes with MiXCR, one entry per CDR3 protein. The sample records roughly 720,000 distinct CDR3 sequences, about 18% being singletons. With 10 bases clipped from V and 2 bases from J, the junction kept 5 bases outside the gene matches. Germline V gene data show CDR1 as MNHNS and CDR2 as SASEGT. CDR3 size: 14 residues. Over 8 ml fresh peripheral blood yielded the PBMCs.

Sequencing was carried out using blood. This receptor was obtained from a man aged 50 to 59 with Graves' hyperthyroidism. This sequence joins TRBV6-1 and TRBJ2-2; 9 bases map to TRBD2. CDR3 loop: CATRLAENTGELFF. The CDR3 nucleotides read TGTGCCACCAGACTAGCGGAAAACACCGGGGAGCTGTTTTTT.